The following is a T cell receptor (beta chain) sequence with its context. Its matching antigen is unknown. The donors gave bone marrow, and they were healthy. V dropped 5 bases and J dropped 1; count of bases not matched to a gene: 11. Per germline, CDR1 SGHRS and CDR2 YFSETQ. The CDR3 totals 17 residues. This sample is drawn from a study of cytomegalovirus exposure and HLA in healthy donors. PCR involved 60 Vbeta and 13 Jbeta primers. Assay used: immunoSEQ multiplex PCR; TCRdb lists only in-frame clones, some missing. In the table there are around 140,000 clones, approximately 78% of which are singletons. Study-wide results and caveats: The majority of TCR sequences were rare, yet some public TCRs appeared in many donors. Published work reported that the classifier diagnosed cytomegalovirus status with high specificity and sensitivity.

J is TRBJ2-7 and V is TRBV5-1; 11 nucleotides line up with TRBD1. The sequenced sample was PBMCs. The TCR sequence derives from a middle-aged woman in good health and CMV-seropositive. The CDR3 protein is CASSSRDRGDISYEQYF. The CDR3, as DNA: TGCGCCAGCAGTTCCCGGGACAGGGGGGACATTTCCTACGAGCAGTACTTC.